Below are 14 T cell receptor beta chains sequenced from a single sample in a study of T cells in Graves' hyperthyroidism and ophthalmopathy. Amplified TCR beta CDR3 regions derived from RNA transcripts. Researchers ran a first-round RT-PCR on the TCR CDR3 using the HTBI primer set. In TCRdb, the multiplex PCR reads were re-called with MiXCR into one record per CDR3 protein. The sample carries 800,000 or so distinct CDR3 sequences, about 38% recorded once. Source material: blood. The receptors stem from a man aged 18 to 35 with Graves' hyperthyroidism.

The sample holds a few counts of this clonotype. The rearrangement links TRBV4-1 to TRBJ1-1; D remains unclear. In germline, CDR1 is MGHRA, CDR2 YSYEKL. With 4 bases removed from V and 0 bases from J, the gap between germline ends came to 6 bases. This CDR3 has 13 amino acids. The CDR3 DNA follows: TGCGCCAGCAGCCGAAACTTGAACACTGAAGCTTTCTTT. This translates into CASSRNLNTEAFF.

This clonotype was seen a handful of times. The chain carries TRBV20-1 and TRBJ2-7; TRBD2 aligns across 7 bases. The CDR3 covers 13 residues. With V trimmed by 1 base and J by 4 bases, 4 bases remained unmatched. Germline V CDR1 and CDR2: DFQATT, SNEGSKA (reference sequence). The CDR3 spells CSARGAGLYEQYF. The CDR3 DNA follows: TGCAGTGCTAGAGGTGCGGGACTATACGAGCAGTACTTC.

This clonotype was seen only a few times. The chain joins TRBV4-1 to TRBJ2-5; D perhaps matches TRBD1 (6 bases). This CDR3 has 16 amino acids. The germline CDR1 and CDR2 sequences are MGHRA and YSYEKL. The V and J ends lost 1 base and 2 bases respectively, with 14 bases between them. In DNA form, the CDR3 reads TGCGCCAGCAGCCAAGTGCACAGGGCTGATCAAGAGACCCAGTACTTC. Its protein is CASSQVHRADQETQYF.

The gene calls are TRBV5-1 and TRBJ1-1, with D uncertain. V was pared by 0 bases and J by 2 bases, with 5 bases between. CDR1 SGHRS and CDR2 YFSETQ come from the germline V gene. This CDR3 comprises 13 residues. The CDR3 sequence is CASSLVYNTEAFF. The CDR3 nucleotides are TGCGCCAGCAGCTTGGTCTACAACACTGAAGCTTTCTTT.

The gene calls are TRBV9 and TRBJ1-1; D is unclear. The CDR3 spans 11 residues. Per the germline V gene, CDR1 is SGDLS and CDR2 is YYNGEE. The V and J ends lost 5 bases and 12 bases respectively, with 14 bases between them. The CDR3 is CASRQGRWTFF. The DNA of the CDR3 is TGTGCCAGCAGACAAGGGCGGTGGACTTTCTTT.

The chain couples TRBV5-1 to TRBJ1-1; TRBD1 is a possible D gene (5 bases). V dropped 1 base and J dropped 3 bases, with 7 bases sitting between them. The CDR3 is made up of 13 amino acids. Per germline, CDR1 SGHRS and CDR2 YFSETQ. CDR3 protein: CASSLMTDTEAFF. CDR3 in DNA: TGCGCCAGCAGCTTGATGACAGACACTGAAGCTTTCTTT.

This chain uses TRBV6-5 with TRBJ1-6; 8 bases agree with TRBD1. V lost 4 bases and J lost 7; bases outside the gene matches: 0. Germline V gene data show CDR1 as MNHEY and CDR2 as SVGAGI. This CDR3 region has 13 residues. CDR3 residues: CASSWTGNSPLHF. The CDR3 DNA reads TGTGCCAGCAGTTGGACAGGGAATTCACCCCTCCACTTT.

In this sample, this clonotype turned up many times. The CDR3: CASSGLSNVNSPLHF. CDR3 nucleotide sequence: TGTGCCAGCAGCGGCCTTTCGAACGTTAATTCACCCCTCCACTTT. V gene TRBV14 combines with J gene TRBJ1-6, with D unclear. The CDR3 length is 15 residues. V lost 5 bases, J lost 6 bases, and 14 bases lay in between. CDR1 and CDR2 (germline): SGHDN, FVKESK.

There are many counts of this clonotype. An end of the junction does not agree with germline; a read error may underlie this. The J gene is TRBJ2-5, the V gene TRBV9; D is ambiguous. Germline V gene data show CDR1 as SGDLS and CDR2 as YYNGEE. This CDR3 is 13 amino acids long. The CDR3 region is CASSQGPVETQYF. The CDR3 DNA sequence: TGCGCCAGCAGCCAAGGGCCAGTGGAGACCCAGTACTTC. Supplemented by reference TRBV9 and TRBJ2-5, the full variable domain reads DSGVTQTPKHLITATGQRVTLRCSPRSGDLSVYWYQQSLDQGLQFLIQYYNGEERAKGNILERFSAQQFPDLHSELNLSSLELGDSALYFCASSQGPVETQYFGPGTRLLVL.

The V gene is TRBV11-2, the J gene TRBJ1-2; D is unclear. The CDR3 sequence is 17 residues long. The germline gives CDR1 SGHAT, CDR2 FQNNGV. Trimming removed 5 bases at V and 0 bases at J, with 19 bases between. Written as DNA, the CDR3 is TGTGCCAGCAGCCCCATTACGGGCCTCGGGCCTAACTATGGCTACACCTTC. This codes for CASSPITGLGPNYGYTF. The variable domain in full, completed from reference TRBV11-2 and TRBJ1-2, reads EAGVAQSPRYKIIEKRQSVAFWCNPISGHATLYWYQQILGQGPKLLIQFQNNGVVDDSQLPKDRFSAERLKGVDSTLKIQPAKLEDSAVYLCASSPITGLGPNYGYTFGSGTRLTVV.

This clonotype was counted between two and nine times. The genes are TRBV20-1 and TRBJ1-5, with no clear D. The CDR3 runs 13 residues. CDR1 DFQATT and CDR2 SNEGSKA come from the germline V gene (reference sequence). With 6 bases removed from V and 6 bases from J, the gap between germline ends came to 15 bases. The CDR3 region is CSAEEGNAQPQHF. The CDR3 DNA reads TGCAGTGCAGAGGAGGGTAATGCTCAGCCCCAGCATTTT.

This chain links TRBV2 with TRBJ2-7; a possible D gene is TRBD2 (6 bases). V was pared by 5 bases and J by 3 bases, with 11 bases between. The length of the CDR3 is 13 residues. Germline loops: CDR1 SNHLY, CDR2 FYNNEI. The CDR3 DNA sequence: TGTGCCAGCAGTACGGGGGTCGGCTACGAGCAGTACTTC. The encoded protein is CASSTGVGYEQYF.

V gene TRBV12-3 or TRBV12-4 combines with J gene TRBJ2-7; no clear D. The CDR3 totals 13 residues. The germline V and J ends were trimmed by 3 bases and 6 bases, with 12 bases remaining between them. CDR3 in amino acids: CASSFTSPSEQYF. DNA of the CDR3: TGTGCCAGCAGTTTTACTTCCCCGAGCGAGCAGTACTTC.

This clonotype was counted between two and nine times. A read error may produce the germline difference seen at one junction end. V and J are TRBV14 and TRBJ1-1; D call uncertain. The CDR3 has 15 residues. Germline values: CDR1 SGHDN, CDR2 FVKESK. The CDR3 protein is CASSHIGLTNTEAFF. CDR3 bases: TGCGCCAGCAGCCACATAGGGTTGACGAACACTGAAGCTTTCTTT.